The 9 T cell receptor beta chains in this list originate from one sample, sequenced in a study of cytomegalovirus exposure and HLA in healthy donors. It was with 60 Vbeta and 13 Jbeta primers that the PCR ran. Method: immunoSEQ multiplex PCR; TCRdb's copy keeps in-frame clones and lacks some. The data contain approximately 40,000 clones, roughly 89% of them singletons. The sequencing input was PBMCs. These receptors originate from a woman aged 40 to 49 in good health and CMV-seropositive.

The CDR3 sequence is CASSGGENPDTQYF. The CDR3 DNA reads as TGTGCCAGCAGTGGAGGAGAGAATCCAGATACGCAGTATTTT. This chain joins TRBV6-4 and TRBJ2-3, with unresolved D. V shed 4 bases and J shed 4 bases, with 12 bases lying between them. In germline, CDR1 is MRHNA, CDR2 SNTAGT. The CDR3 is 14 residues long.

The chain employs TRBV5-6 and TRBJ1-2; 12 bases are a match to TRBD1. V dropped 3 bases and J dropped 5; count of bases not matched to a gene: 8. This CDR3 is built from 16 residues. CDR1 and CDR2 (germline): SGHDT, YYEEEE. This chain's CDR3 is CASSSPGQGAGYGYTF. The CDR3 nucleotides are TGTGCCAGCAGCTCCCCGGGACAGGGGGCGGGGTATGGCTACACCTTC.

This sequence joins TRBV2 and TRBJ2-3, with TRBD2 as a possible D gene (7 bases). Germline CDR1 reads SNHLY; CDR2 reads FYNNEI. The CDR3 sequence is 15 residues long. V was cut by 6 bases and J by 0 bases, with 13 bases left in between. The CDR3 bases are TGTGCCAGCAGGATGACGGGGGGCAGCACAGATACGCAGTATTTT. Residues: CASRMTGGSTDTQYF.

The chain has TRBV7-9 and TRBJ2-4; possibly TRBD2 for D (5 bases). V was pared by 1 base and J by 0 bases, with 7 bases between. The germline V gene has CDR1 SEHNR and CDR2 FQNEAQ (reference sequence). The CDR3 runs 15 residues. The CDR3, as DNA: TGTGCCAGCAGCTTAGGGGAGATAGCCAAAAACATTCAGTACTTC. Translated, it gives CASSLGEIAKNIQYF.

The J gene is TRBJ2-7, the V gene TRBV27; tentative D call: TRBD1 (6 bases). The CDR3 has 14 amino acids. Trimming removed 6 bases from V and 2 bases from J, with 14 bases in between. The V gene's germline CDR1 is MNHEY and CDR2 SMNVEV (reference sequence). The CDR3 sequence: CASRVQGIPYEQYF. CDR3 coding DNA: TGTGCCAGCAGGGTACAGGGAATTCCCTACGAGCAGTACTTC.

The chain is built from TRBV7-9 and TRBJ1-4; possibly TRBD1 for D (6 bases). This CDR3 comprises 14 residues. V was pared by 4 bases and J by 8 bases, with 14 bases between. Looked up from germline, CDR1 is SEHNR and CDR2 is FQNEAQ (reference sequence). CDR3 in DNA: TGTGCCAGCAGCTCACCACAGGGAAGGGAAAAACTGTTTTTT. It translates to CASSSPQGREKLFF.

The rearrangement joins TRBV9 to TRBJ1-4; TRBD1 might be the D (5 bases). Germline CDR1 SGDLS, CDR2 YYNGEE. The CDR3 loop spans 18 amino acids. V shed 0 bases and J shed 4 bases, with 19 bases lying between them. The CDR3 loop reads CASSVGVSPGPYNEKLFF. CDR3 nucleotides: TGTGCCAGCAGCGTAGGGGTATCTCCAGGGCCCTATAATGAAAAACTGTTTTTT.

This chain uses TRBV18 with TRBJ2-7; a weak D match, TRBD2 (5 bases). Germline assignment: CDR1 KGHSH and CDR2 LQKENI. The CDR3 spans 15 residues. Between the trimmed V and J ends, which lost 0 bases and 4 bases, there was a span of 13 bases. This CDR3 reads CASSPPSGFFYEQYF. The CDR3 DNA sequence: TGTGCCAGCTCACCACCCTCGGGATTTTTTTACGAGCAGTACTTC. The variable domain in full, with the rest retrieved from reference TRBV18 and TRBJ2-7, is NAGVMQNPRHLVRRRGQEARLRCSPMKGHSHVYWYRQLPEEGLKFMVYLQKENIIDESGMPKERFSAEFPKEGPSILRIQQVVRGDSAAYFCASSPPSGFFYEQYFGPGTRLTVT.

The gene calls are TRBV20-1 and TRBJ2-7; perhaps TRBD1 as D (5 bases). Germline CDR1 is DFQATT and CDR2 is SNEGSKA (reference sequence). CDR3 length equals 10 residues. The V end was cut by 5 bases, the J end by 10 bases, with 12 bases between. The CDR3 nucleotides are TGCAGTGCTGCCAAGGACAACCAGTACTTC. It translates to CSAAKDNQYF.